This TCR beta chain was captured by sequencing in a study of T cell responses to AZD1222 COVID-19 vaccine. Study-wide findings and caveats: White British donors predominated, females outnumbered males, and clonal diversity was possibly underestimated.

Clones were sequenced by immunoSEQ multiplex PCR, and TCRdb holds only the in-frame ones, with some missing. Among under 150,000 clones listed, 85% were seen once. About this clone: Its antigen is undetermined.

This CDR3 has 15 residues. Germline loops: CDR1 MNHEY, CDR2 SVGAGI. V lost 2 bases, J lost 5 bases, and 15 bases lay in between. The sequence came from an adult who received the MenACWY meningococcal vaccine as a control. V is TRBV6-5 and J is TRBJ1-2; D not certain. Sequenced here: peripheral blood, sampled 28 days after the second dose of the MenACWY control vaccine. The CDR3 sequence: CASSYKKRELYGYTF. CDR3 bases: TGTGCCAGCAGTTACAAAAAACGGGAACTATATGGCTACACCTTC.